Detailed here is one TCR beta chain. V was pared by 3 bases and J by 7 bases, with 10 bases between. The CDR3 covers 13 residues. This record comes from a study of blood T cell repertoires in COVID-19. Profiling relied on immunoSEQ multiplex PCR, and the TCRdb table lists in-frame clones only, not all of them. The sample shows about 200,000 clones, 75% to 85% of them seen only once. This TCR derives from a human donor in a cohort sampled during active COVID-19. The gene calls are TRBV12-3 or TRBV12-4 and TRBJ1-5; D remains ambiguous. Sequencing was performed on peripheral blood. DNA for the CDR3: TGTGCCAGCAGTTTGTATGGCCAGCAGCCCCAGCATTTT. Translating gives CASSLYGQQPQHF.